Listed below are T cell receptor beta chains from one sample, sequenced in a study of cytomegalovirus exposure and HLA in healthy donors. This table comes from immunoSEQ multiplex PCR, and its TCRdb copy is limited to in-frame clones, with some not included. This sample has around 170,000 clones, with under 80% found just once. Material for sequencing was PBMCs. Receptors were obtained from a woman in her twenties or thirties in good health and CMV-seropositive. Both conserved end residues are part of each CDR3. The order of the fields is CDR3 protein, CDR3 DNA, J gene, D gene, CDR3 length, V gene, clone size. D genes are given only for firm matches. Size is stated for part of the rows, as once, few or many counts, or as a class when the clone is expanded.

CDR3: CASSEKGANEQYF
DNA: TGTGCCAGCAGTGAAAAGGGGGCGAACGAGCAGTACTTC
J: TRBJ2-7
D: TRBD1
length: 13
V: TRBV2
size: -

CDR3: CASSQETTAGKETQYF
DNA: TGCGCCAGCAGCCAAGAAACTACAGCGGGGAAAGAGACCCAGTACTTC
J: TRBJ2-5
D: TRBD2
length: 16
V: TRBV4-1
size: -

CDR3: CASSLSRGSQYF
DNA: TGTGCCAGCAGCTTATCACGGGGGAGCCAGTACTTC
J: TRBJ2-5
D: -
length: 12
V: TRBV7-2
size: once

CDR3: CASSEETPWEDTQYF
DNA: TGTGCCAGCAGTGAAGAAACCCCGTGGGAGGATACGCAGTATTTT
J: TRBJ2-3
D: -
length: 15
V: TRBV2
size: -

CDR3: CASSSGLAAYEQYF
DNA: TGTGCCAGCAGTTCCGGACTAGCGGCCTACGAGCAGTACTTC
J: TRBJ2-7
D: TRBD2
length: 14
V: TRBV27
size: -

CDR3: CASSPNRDRQETQYF
DNA: TGTGCCAGCAGCCCCAACAGGGACCGCCAAGAGACCCAGTACTTC
J: TRBJ2-5
D: -
length: 15
V: TRBV7-8
size: -

CDR3: CASSDRGLDEQYF
DNA: TGCGCCAGCAGTGACAGGGGGCTCGACGAGCAGTACTTC
J: TRBJ2-7
D: TRBD1
length: 13
V: TRBV10-1
size: -

CDR3: CASRNPGQELTDTQYF
DNA: TGTGCCAGCCGAAACCCGGGACAAGAGCTGACAGATACGCAGTATTTT
J: TRBJ2-3
D: -
length: 16
V: TRBV5-5
size: -

CDR3: CARSGGGSYNEQFF
DNA: TGTGCCAGAAGCGGGGGGGGGTCCTACAATGAGCAGTTCTTC
J: TRBJ2-1
D: TRBD2
length: 14
V: TRBV5-3
size: -

CDR3: CASSRPSGVEQYF
DNA: TGCGCCAGCAGCAGACCTAGCGGGGTTGAGCAGTACTTC
J: TRBJ2-7
D: TRBD2
length: 13
V: TRBV5-1
size: few

CDR3: CATSRDASSGLNEQFF
DNA: TGTGCCACCAGCAGAGATGCGTCTAGCGGCCTCAATGAGCAGTTCTTC
J: TRBJ2-1
D: TRBD2
length: 16
V: TRBV15
size: few

CDR3: CASMGLQETQYF
DNA: TGTGCCAGCATGGGGCTTCAAGAGACCCAGTACTTC
J: TRBJ2-5
D: -
length: 12
V: TRBV28
size: -

CDR3: CASSLRLAGPYEQYF
DNA: TGTGCCAGCAGCCTTCGACTAGCGGGGCCCTACGAGCAGTACTTC
J: TRBJ2-7
D: TRBD2
length: 15
V: TRBV14
size: -

CDR3: CASSLELAASYEQYF
DNA: TGTGCCAGCAGCTTGGAACTAGCCGCCAGCTACGAGCAGTACTTC
J: TRBJ2-7
D: -
length: 15
V: TRBV11-2
size: -

CDR3: CAISESGGVNTEAFF
DNA: TGTGCCATCAGTGAGTCGGGGGGAGTGAACACTGAAGCTTTCTTT
J: TRBJ1-1
D: -
length: 15
V: TRBV10-3
size: -

CDR3: CASSQDRLASDTQYF
DNA: TGCGCCAGCAGCCAAGATAGACTAGCGTCAGATACGCAGTATTTT
J: TRBJ2-3
D: TRBD2
length: 15
V: TRBV4-3
size: -

CDR3: CASHPWIGSPLHF
DNA: TGTGCCAGCCACCCTTGGATCGGGTCACCCCTCCACTTT
J: TRBJ1-6
D: -
length: 13
V: TRBV7-2
size: few

CDR3: CASSLGQGIESNQPQHF
DNA: TGTGCCAGCAGTTTGGGGCAGGGGATAGAAAGCAATCAGCCCCAGCATTTT
J: TRBJ1-5
D: -
length: 17
V: TRBV7-2
size: -

CDR3: CAWRAGHYNSPLHF
DNA: TGTGCCTGGAGGGCGGGGCACTATAATTCACCCCTCCACTTT
J: TRBJ1-6
D: -
length: 14
V: TRBV30
size: once

CDR3: CASSVSGEDQPQHF
DNA: TGTGCCAGCAGCGTTTCGGGGGAGGATCAGCCCCAGCATTTT
J: TRBJ1-5
D: -
length: 14
V: TRBV9
size: -

CDR3: CASGRFSSGGAQETQYF
DNA: TGTGCTAGTGGTCGATTCTCTAGCGGGGGGGCCCAAGAGACCCAGTACTTC
J: TRBJ2-5
D: TRBD2
length: 17
V: TRBV12-5
size: -

CDR3: CASSEAPSRVETQYF
DNA: TGTGCCAGCAGCGAGGCCCCCTCGAGGGTAGAGACCCAGTACTTC
J: TRBJ2-5
D: -
length: 15
V: TRBV9
size: -

CDR3: CASSLRHAGAEPQHF
DNA: TGTGCCAGCAGCTTACGCCATGCGGGGGCAGAGCCCCAGCATTTT
J: TRBJ1-5
D: -
length: 15
V: TRBV7-4
size: -

CDR3: CASSLGTSGPLETQYF
DNA: TGTGCCAGCAGCTTAGGGACTAGCGGACCCCTGGAGACCCAGTACTTC
J: TRBJ2-5
D: TRBD2
length: 16
V: TRBV7-7
size: -

CDR3: CASRPEVSGANVLTF
DNA: TGTGCCAGCAGGCCGGAGGTCTCTGGGGCCAACGTCCTGACTTTC
J: TRBJ2-6
D: -
length: 15
V: TRBV28
size: -

CDR3: CASSSQGQGWTNEKLFF
DNA: TGTGCCAGCAGCTCGCAGGGACAGGGGTGGACTAATGAAAAACTGTTTTTT
J: TRBJ1-4
D: TRBD1
length: 17
V: TRBV7-6
size: -

CDR3: CASSPPGLAYNEQFF
DNA: TGTGCTAGCAGCCCCCCGGGACTAGCCTACAATGAGCAGTTCTTC
J: TRBJ2-1
D: TRBD2
length: 15
V: TRBV13
size: -

CDR3: CASSLPPGREGGYTF
DNA: TGTGCCAGCAGCTTACCCCCCGGCAGGGAAGGAGGCTACACCTTC
J: TRBJ1-2
D: -
length: 15
V: TRBV7-9
size: -